The clone carrying this TCR beta chain has a single count. The source of the sample is a study of blood T cell repertoires in COVID-19. About the research overall: Spain, Italy and the United States supplied samples that represented acute and convalescent COVID-19. PBMCs, B-cell-depleted T cells, or T cells were the source of the cDNA or gDNA that made up the material.

Study members were between about 18 and 95 years old and lived in roughly 24 US regions. Clinical histories supplied by participants themselves formed the basis of cohort assignment. Some clones are missing from TCRdb's copy, which holds only in-frame ones; the method was immunoSEQ multiplex PCR. The sample holds 180,000 or so clones, nearly 90% seen once. This TCR was recovered from a woman in her thirties or forties with acute COVID-19. Input material: PBMCs or T cells enriched from blood (not recorded which).

The CDR3 region is CATSRGEGGEQFF. As DNA, the CDR3 is TGTGCCACCAGCAGGGGGGAGGGAGGTGAGCAGTTCTTC. The chain employs TRBV15 and TRBJ2-1; 7 positions match TRBD2. V dropped 3 bases and J dropped 9; count of bases not matched to a gene: 5. The CDR3 consists of 13 residues. In germline, CDR1 is LNHNV, CDR2 YYDKDF (reference sequence). The full variable domain, completed using reference TRBV15 and TRBJ2-1, is DAMVIQNPRYQVTQFGKPVTLSCSQTLNHNVMYWYQQKSSQAPKLLFHYYDKDFNNEADTPDNFQSRRPNTSFCFLDIRSPGLGDTAMYLCATSRGEGGEQFFGPGTRLTVL.